This T cell receptor (beta chain) was sequenced for a study of vaccination effects on CD4 cells after COVID-19. Study information: Convalescent patients, three in all, were sampled both early and late after vaccination. After the second dose, samples were taken at median day 72.

Germline V gives CDR1 SNHLY, CDR2 FYNNEI. CDR3 length: 15 residues. V gave up 5 bases and J gave up 1 base, with 14 bases separating them. Antigen-specific CD4+ T cells were first expanded with viral peptide pools by the ViraFEST assay and only then sequenced. Investigators separated out CD4+ T cells once around 11 days of culture had passed. The person was diagnosed with PCR-confirmed SARS-CoV-2 infection between March and December 2020. The cohort was immunized with two doses of either the BNT162b2 or mRNA-1273 vaccine. Every well got around 2 million PBMC, which were grown with about 9.9 IU/ml IL-2 and 9 to 10 ug/ml peptides. Study-level points and caveats: There were few convalescent patients in the study and no early post-infection timepoints.

Profiled with immunoSEQ multiplex PCR; TCRdb holds only in-frame clones, not every one. The sample includes some 15,000 clones, about three quarters seen only once; the top ten take around 28%. Points on this clone: Its antigen is currently unknown.

This chain uses TRBV2 with TRBJ2-5; D not certain. The clonotype was recovered from a human donor who had a prior SARS-CoV-2 infection. This material consisted of CD4+ T cells from PBMCs cultured with HCoV-NL63 spike peptides, taken after COVID-19 vaccination. CDR3 nucleotides: TGTGCCAGCAGTTATGGGGATGGGGTCCAAGAGACCCAGTACTTC. This translates into CASSYGDGVQETQYF.